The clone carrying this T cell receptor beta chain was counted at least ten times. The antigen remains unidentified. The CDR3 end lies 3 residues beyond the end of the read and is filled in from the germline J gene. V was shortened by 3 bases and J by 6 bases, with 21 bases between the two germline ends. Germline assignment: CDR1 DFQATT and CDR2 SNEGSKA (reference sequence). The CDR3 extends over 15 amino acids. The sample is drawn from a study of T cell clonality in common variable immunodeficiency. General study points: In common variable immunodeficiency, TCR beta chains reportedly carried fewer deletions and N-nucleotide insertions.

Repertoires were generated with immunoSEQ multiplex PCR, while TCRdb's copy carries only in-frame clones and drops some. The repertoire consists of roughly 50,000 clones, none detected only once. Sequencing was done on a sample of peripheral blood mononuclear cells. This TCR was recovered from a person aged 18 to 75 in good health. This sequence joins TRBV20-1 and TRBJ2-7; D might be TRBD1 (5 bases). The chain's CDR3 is CSARTRASPKGEQYF. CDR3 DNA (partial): TGCAGTGCTAGGACCAGGGCTTCCCCGAAGGGCGAG.